The present T cell receptor beta chain was sequenced within a study of blood T cell repertoires in COVID-19. Study context: There were acute and convalescent COVID-19 samples, and they came from the United States, Italy and Spain. The cDNA or gDNA used as material had been derived from T cells, B-cell-depleted T cells, or PBMCs.

This clone has a handful of counts. Authors' methods: Amplification of reference gene primers was used by the study to estimate nucleated cell counts. Here immunoSEQ multiplex PCR was the method, and the copy in TCRdb shows in-frame clones only, minus some. V, J and clone size are taken as reported in that table, and D and trimming were inferred from the DNA itself. Of 170,000 or so clones detected, 80% to 85% appear once; the ten largest clones hold over 12%. The V gene's germline CDR1 is LNHDA and CDR2 SQIVND (reference sequence). This CDR3 contains 15 residues. Germline trimming cut 6 bases from V and 2 bases from J; bases unmatched to any gene: 9.

The TCR sequence derives from a man aged 18 to 30 with active or convalescent COVID-19. The specimen was peripheral blood. The V gene is TRBV19, the J gene TRBJ1-2; 7 positions agree with TRBD1. The CDR3 bases are TGTGCCAGTAGCGTGACAGGGTTGGCGAACTATGGCTACACCTTC. It is translated as CASSVTGLANYGYTF.